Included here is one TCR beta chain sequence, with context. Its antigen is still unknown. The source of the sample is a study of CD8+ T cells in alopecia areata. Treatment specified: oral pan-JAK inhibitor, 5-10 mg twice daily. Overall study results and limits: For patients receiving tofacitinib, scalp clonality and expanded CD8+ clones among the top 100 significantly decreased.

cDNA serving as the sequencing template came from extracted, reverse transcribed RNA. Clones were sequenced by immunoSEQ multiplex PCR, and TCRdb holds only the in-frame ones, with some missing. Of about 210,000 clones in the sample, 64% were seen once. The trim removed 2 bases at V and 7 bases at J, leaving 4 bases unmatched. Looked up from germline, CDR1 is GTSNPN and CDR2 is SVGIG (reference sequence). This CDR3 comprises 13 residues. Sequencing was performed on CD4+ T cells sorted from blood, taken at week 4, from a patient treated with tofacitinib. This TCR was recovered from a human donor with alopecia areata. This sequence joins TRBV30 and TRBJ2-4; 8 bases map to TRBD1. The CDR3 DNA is TGTGCCTGGAGTCCAGGGGGCGTGAACATTCAGTACTTC. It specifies CAWSPGGVNIQYF.